Listed below are T cell receptor beta chains from one sample, sequenced in a study of human thymus T cells. Clones were read by immunoSEQ multiplex PCR, and TCRdb kept only the in-frame ones, dropping some. The table includes 65,000 to 90,000 clones, about 95% detected once. Sequenced input: thymus tissue. The receptors here all came from a girl in the first two years of life with a congenital heart defect but otherwise immunologically healthy. Each CDR3 is given with its conserved first and last residue. D genes are given only for firm matches. Clone size is given for some rows only: seen once, a few or many times, or a class if the clone is expanded.

d_gene	v_gene	abundance	j_gene	CDR3aa	CDR3nt
-	TRBV5-1	-	TRBJ1-2	CASSLVWDYRWSYGYTF	TGCGCCAGCAGCTTGGTCTGGGATTACAGGTGGTCCTATGGCTACACCTTC
TRBD1	TRBV6-6	-	TRBJ2-7	CASSGPRDRETYEQYF	TGTGCCAGCAGTGGCCCCCGGGACAGGGAAACCTACGAGCAGTACTTC
-	TRBV15	-	TRBJ1-1	CATSPGGRDSGAFF	TGTGCCACCAGCCCCGGGGGGAGGGATTCCGGAGCTTTCTTT
-	TRBV27	-	TRBJ2-7	CASSYLREYEQYF	TGTGCCAGCAGCTACCTTAGGGAGTACGAGCAGTACTTC
TRBD1	TRBV30	-	TRBJ1-6	CAWSGDSDNSPLHF	TGTGCCTGGAGTGGGGACAGTGATAATTCACCCCTCCACTTT
TRBD2	TRBV6-5	-	TRBJ2-1	CASRELAGPYNEQFF	TGTGCCAGCAGGGAGTTAGCGGGACCGTACAATGAGCAGTTCTTC
-	TRBV6-6	-	TRBJ1-5	CASSSGHGGPNQPQHF	TGTGCCAGCAGTTCCGGACATGGGGGCCCCAATCAGCCCCAGCATTTT
TRBD2	TRBV19	-	TRBJ2-7	CASSNQAGGTYEQYF	TGTGCCAGTAGTAACCAAGCGGGAGGGACCTACGAGCAGTACTTC
TRBD2	TRBV6-1	-	TRBJ2-2	CASTPAGVTGELFF	TGTGCCAGCACCCCAGCGGGAGTCACCGGGGAGCTGTTTTTT
TRBD2	TRBV5-1	-	TRBJ2-5	CASSSPIAGGNLTQYF	TGCGCCAGCAGCTCGCCCATAGCGGGAGGCAACCTGACCCAGTACTTC
-	TRBV27	once	TRBJ2-3	CASSLGGSTDTQYF	TGTGCCAGCAGTTTAGGGGGGAGCACAGATACGCAGTATTTT
TRBD1	TRBV5-1	-	TRBJ1-2	CASSPRTGVGYGYTF	TGCGCCAGCAGCCCAAGGACAGGGGTGGGCTATGGCTACACCTTC
TRBD1	TRBV5-8	-	TRBJ1-3	CASSRQGANGNTIYF	TGTGCCAGCAGCCGACAGGGGGCCAATGGAAACACCATATATTTT
TRBD1	TRBV11-2	-	TRBJ1-2	CASSRVQGADYGYTF	TGTGCCAGCAGCCGAGTCCAGGGGGCGGACTATGGCTACACCTTC
-	TRBV4-3	once	TRBJ2-5	CASSQEIIPEGTQYF	TGCGCCAGCAGCCAAGAAATAATCCCGGAGGGGACCCAGTACTTC
-	TRBV18	-	TRBJ2-7	CASSPQGSSYEQYF	TGTGCCAGCTCACCTCAAGGGAGCTCCTACGAGCAGTACTTC
TRBD1	TRBV7-9	-	TRBJ2-7	CASSLPGQGLYEQYF	TGTGCCAGCAGCCTACCGGGACAGGGGCTCTACGAGCAGTACTTC
TRBD1	TRBV7-9	-	TRBJ2-5	CASSAPQGAGETQYF	TGTGCCAGCAGCGCGCCTCAGGGGGCTGGAGAGACCCAGTACTTC
-	TRBV4-1	-	TRBJ1-2	CASSQVGVKEDGYTF	TGCGCCAGCAGCCAAGTCGGGGTGAAGGAAGATGGCTACACCTTC
-	TRBV11-2	-	TRBJ1-1	CASSLRATEAFF	TGTGCCAGCAGCCTACGGGCAACTGAAGCTTTCTTT
-	TRBV5-6	-	TRBJ1-5	CASRRQAEDQPQHF	TGTGCCAGCAGGCGACAGGCTGAAGATCAGCCCCAGCATTTT
TRBD2	TRBV28	-	TRBJ2-1	CASIPRGSINEQFF	TGTGCCAGCATCCCCCGCGGGAGTATCAATGAGCAGTTCTTC
TRBD2	TRBV28	-	TRBJ2-2	CASSFIAGCGTGELFF	TGTGCCAGCAGCTTCATAGCGGGGTGTGGCACCGGGGAGCTGTTTTTT
-	TRBV10-2	-	TRBJ2-1	CASSESEGGVKPDTYNEQFF	TGCGCCAGCAGTGAGTCGGAGGGGGGAGTGAAACCAGATACATACAATGAGCAGTTCTTC
-	TRBV10-3	-	TRBJ1-1	CAIRDGQNTEAFF	TGTGCCATCAGGGACGGACAGAACACTGAAGCTTTCTTT
-	TRBV11-2	once	TRBJ2-7	CASSLGNPTFYEQYF	TGTGCCAGCAGCTTAGGAAACCCGACTTTCTACGAGCAGTACTTC